The entry below gives a single TCR beta chain sequence along with its context. The target antigen is unknown. The data derive from a study of identical twins. Overall study findings and caveats: Twins showed weaker excess sharing in their beta out-of-frame sequences.

Unique molecular identifiers were present on the cDNA, and a universal primer site came from template switching. TCRdb called the 5' RACE reads again in MiXCR, with one record for every CDR3 protein. The data hold 350,000 to 600,000 distinct CDR3 sequences, with 11% to 15% observed a single time. These same data were also listed under a study on yellow fever vaccine responses in identical twins.

Sample: CD4+ T cells sorted from blood. The receptor was isolated from a woman in her late teens or twenties in good health.

CDR3 nucleotides: TGTGCCAGCTCCCGCGGACAAGCTAACTATGGCTACACCTTC. Residues: CASSRGQANYGYTF. V and J are TRBV11-2 and TRBJ1-2; D is perhaps TRBD1 (5 bases). The CDR3 runs to 14 residues. The V gene's germline CDR1 is SGHAT and CDR2 FQNNGV. V shed 8 bases and J shed 0 bases, with 13 bases lying between them.